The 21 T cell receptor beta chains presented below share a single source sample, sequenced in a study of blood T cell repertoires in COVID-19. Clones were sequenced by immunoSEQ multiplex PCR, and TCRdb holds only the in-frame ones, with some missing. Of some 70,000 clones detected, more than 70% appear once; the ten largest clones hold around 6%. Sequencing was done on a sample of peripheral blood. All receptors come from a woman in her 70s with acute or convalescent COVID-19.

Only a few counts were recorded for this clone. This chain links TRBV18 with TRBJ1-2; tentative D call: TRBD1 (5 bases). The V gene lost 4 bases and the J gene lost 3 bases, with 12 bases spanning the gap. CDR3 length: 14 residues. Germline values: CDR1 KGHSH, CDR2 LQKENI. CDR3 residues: CASSRGGADYGYTF. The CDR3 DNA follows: TGTGCCAGCTCACGGGGGGGAGCGGACTATGGCTACACCTTC. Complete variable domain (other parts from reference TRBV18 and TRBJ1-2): NAGVMQNPRHLVRRRGQEARLRCSPMKGHSHVYWYRQLPEEGLKFMVYLQKENIIDESGMPKERFSAEFPKEGPSILRIQQVVRGDSAAYFCASSRGGADYGYTFGSGTRLTVV.

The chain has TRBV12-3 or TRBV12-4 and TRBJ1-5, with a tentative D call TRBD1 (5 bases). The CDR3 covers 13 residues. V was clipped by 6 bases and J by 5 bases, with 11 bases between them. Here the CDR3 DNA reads TGTGCCAGCAGCTCGGAAGGGGATCAGCCCCAGCATTTT. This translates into CASSSEGDQPQHF.

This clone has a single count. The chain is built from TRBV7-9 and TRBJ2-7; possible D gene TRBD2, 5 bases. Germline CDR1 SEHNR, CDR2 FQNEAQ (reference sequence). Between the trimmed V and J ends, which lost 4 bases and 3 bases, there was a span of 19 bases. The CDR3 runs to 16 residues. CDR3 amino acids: CASSSTAGGPYYEQYF. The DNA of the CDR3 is TGTGCCAGCAGCTCCACGGCGGGCGGTCCCTACTACGAGCAGTACTTC.

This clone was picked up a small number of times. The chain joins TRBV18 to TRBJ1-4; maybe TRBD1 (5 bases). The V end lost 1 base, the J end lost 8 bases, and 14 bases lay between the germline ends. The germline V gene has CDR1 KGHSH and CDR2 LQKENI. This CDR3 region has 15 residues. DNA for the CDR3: TGTGCCAGCTCACCACAGTCGGGGGATGGGGAAAAACTGTTTTTT. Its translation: CASSPQSGDGEKLFF. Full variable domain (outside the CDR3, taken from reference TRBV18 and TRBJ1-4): NAGVMQNPRHLVRRRGQEARLRCSPMKGHSHVYWYRQLPEEGLKFMVYLQKENIIDESGMPKERFSAEFPKEGPSILRIQQVVRGDSAAYFCASSPQSGDGEKLFFGSGTQLSVL.

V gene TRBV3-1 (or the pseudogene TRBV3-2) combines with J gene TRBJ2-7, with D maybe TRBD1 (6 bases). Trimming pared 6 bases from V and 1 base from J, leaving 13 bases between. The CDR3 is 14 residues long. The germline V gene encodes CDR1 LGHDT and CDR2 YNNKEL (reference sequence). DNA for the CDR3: TGTGCCAGCAGGCGAGGGGGAGAGTCCTACGAGCAGTACTTC. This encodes CASRRGGESYEQYF.

CDR3 nucleotide sequence: TGTGCCAGTAGTCCGGGAAGTGTGGAGACCCAGTACTTC. It specifies CASSPGSVETQYF. The V and J genes are TRBV19 and TRBJ2-5; tentatively, D is TRBD2 (5 bases). From germline, CDR1 is LNHDA and CDR2 SQIVND (reference sequence). V gave up 5 bases and J gave up 5 bases, with 12 bases separating them. This CDR3 contains 13 residues.

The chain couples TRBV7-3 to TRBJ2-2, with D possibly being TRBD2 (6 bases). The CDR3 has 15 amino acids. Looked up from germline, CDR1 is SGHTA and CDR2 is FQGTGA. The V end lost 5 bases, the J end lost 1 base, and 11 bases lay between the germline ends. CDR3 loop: CASSQTSLNTGELFF. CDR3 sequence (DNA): TGTGCCAGCAGCCAAACTAGCCTGAACACCGGGGAGCTGTTTTTT.

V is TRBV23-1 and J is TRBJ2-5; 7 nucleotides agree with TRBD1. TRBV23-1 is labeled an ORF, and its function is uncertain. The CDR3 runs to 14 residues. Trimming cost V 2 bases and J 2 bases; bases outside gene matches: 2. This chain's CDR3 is CASSQKTGQETQYF. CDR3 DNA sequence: TGCGCCAGCAGTCAAAAGACAGGGCAAGAGACCCAGTACTTC.

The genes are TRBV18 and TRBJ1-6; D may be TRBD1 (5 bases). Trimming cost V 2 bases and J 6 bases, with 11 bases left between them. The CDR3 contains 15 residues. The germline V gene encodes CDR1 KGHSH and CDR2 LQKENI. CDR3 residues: CASSPSSGVNSPLHF. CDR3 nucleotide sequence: TGTGCCAGCTCACCATCATCGGGGGTTAATTCACCCCTCCACTTT. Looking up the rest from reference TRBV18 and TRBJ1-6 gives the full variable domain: NAGVMQNPRHLVRRRGQEARLRCSPMKGHSHVYWYRQLPEEGLKFMVYLQKENIIDESGMPKERFSAEFPKEGPSILRIQQVVRGDSAAYFCASSPSSGVNSPLHFGNGTRLTVT.

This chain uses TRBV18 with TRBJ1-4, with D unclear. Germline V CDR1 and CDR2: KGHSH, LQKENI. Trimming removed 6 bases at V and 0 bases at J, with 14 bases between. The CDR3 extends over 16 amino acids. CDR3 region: CASSPLTPATNEKLFF. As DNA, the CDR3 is TGTGCCAGCTCGCCTCTTACTCCCGCAACTAATGAAAAACTGTTTTTT. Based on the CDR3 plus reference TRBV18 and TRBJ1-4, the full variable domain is NAGVMQNPRHLVRRRGQEARLRCSPMKGHSHVYWYRQLPEEGLKFMVYLQKENIIDESGMPKERFSAEFPKEGPSILRIQQVVRGDSAAYFCASSPLTPATNEKLFFGSGTQLSVL.

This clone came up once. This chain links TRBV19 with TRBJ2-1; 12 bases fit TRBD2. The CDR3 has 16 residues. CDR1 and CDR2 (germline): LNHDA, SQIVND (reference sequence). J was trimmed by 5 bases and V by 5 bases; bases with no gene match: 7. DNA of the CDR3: TGTGCCAGTAGTCCCCCTGGACTAGCGGGGAACAATGAGCAGTTCTTC. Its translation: CASSPPGLAGNNEQFF.

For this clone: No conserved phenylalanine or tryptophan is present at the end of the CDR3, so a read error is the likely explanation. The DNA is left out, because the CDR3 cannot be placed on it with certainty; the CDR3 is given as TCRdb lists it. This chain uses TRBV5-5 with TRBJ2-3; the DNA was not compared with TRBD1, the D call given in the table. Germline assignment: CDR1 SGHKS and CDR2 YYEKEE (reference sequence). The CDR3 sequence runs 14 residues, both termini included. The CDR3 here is CASSSIGDRYAVKA.

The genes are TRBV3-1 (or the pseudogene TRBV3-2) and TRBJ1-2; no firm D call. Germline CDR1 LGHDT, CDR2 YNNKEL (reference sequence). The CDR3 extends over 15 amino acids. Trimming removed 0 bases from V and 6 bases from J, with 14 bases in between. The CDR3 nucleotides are TGTGCCAGCAGCCAAGATCCCCGGGTGGGTAATGGCTACACCTTC. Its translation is CASSQDPRVGNGYTF.

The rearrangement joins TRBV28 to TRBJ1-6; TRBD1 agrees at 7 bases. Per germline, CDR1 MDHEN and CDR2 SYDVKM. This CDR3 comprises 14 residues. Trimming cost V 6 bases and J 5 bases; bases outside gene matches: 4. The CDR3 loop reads CASRRGQDNSPLHF. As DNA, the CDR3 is TGTGCCAGCAGGCGTGGACAGGATAATTCACCCCTCCACTTT.

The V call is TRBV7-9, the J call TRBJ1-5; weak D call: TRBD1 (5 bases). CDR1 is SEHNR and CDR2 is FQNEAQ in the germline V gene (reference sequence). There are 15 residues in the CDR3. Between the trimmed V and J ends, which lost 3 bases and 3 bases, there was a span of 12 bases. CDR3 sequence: CASSFADSPNQPQHF. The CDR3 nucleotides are TGTGCCAGCAGCTTTGCCGACAGTCCCAATCAGCCCCAGCATTTT. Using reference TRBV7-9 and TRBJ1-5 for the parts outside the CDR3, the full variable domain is DTGVSQNPRHKITKRGQNVTFRCDPISEHNRLYWYRQTLGQGPEFLTYFQNEAQLEKSRLLSDRFSAERPKGSFSTLEIQRTEQGDSAMYLCASSFADSPNQPQHFGDGTRLSIL.

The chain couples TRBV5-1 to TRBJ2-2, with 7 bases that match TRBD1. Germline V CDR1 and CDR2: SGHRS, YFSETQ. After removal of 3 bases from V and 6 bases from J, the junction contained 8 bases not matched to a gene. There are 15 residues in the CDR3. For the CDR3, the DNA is TGCGCCAGCAGCTCCACACAGGGGATAGCCGGGGAGCTGTTTTTT. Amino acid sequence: CASSSTQGIAGELFF. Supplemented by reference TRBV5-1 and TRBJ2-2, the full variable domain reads KAGVTQTPRYLIKTRGQQVTLSCSPISGHRSVSWYQQTPGQGLQFLFEYFSETQRNKGNFPGRFSGRQFSNSRSEMNVSTLELGDSALYLCASSSTQGIAGELFFGEGSRLTVL.

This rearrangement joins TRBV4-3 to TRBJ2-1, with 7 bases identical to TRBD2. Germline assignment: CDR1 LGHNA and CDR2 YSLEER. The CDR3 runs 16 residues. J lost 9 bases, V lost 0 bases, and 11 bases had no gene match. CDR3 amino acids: CASSQDRGGAFGEQFF. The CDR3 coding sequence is TGCGCCAGCAGCCAAGATAGGGGAGGGGCGTTCGGTGAGCAGTTCTTC.

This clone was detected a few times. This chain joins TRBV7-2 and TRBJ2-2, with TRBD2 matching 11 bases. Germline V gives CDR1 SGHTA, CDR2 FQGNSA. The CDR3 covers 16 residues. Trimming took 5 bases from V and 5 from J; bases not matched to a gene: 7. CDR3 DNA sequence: TGTGCCAGCAGCCCCCTAGCGGGAGGATCTACCGGGGAGCTGTTTTTT. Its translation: CASSPLAGGSTGELFF.

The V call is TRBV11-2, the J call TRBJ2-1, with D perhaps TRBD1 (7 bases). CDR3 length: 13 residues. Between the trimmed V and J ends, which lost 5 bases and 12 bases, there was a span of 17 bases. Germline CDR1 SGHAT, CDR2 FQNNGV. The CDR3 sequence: CASSAKQGTGQFF. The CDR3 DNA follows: TGTGCCAGCAGCGCTAAACAGGGGACTGGGCAGTTCTTC.

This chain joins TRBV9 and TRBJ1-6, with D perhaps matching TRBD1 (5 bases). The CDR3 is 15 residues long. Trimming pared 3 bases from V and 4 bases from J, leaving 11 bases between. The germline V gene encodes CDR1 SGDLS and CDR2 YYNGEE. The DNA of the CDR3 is TGTGCCAGCAGCGCCTTCCAGGGATATAATTCACCCCTCCACTTT. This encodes CASSAFQGYNSPLHF.

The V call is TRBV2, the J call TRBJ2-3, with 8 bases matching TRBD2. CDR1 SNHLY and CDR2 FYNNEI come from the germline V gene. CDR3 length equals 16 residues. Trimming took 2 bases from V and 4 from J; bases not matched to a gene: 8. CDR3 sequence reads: CASSEIRGLGSDTQYF. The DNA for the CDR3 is TGTGCCAGCAGTGAAATTAGGGGACTAGGGTCAGATACGCAGTATTTT.